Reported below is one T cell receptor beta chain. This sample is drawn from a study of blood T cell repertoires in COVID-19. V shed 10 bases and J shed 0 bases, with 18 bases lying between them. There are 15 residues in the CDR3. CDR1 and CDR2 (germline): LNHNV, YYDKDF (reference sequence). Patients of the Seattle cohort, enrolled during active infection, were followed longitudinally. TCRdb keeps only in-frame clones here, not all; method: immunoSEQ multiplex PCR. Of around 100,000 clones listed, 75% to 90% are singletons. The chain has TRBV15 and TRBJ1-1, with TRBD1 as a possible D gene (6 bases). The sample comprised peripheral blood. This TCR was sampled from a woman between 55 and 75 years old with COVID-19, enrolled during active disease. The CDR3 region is CASHRAGYMNTEAFF. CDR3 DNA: TGTGCCAGCCACAGGGCGGGCTACATGAACACTGAAGCTTTCTTT.